These 11 T cell receptor beta chains were all obtained from the same sample, sequenced in a study of blood T cell repertoires in COVID-19. The protocol was immunoSEQ multiplex PCR, while the TCRdb copy is restricted to in-frame clones and leaves out a portion. The data hold about 220,000 clones, with under 90% observed a single time. The source material was peripheral blood. The receptors originated from a woman aged 60-75 years who had recovered from COVID-19.

J is TRBJ1-2 and V is TRBV3-1 (or the pseudogene TRBV3-2); TRBD1 aligns across 7 bases. Per the germline V gene, CDR1 is LGHDT and CDR2 is YNNKEL (reference sequence). The CDR3 extends over 14 amino acids. V gave up 4 bases and J gave up 3 bases; unmatched junction bases: 5. CDR3 DNA sequence: TGTGCCAGCAGCCCGACAGGACAGGACTATGGCTACACCTTC. It specifies CASSPTGQDYGYTF.

The V and J genes are TRBV5-1 and TRBJ2-1; D might be TRBD2 (5 bases). This CDR3 is built from 14 residues. V was clipped by 1 base and J by 5 bases, with 10 bases between them. Germline V gene data show CDR1 as SGHRS and CDR2 as YFSETQ. The CDR3 protein is CASSLWASHNEQFF. In nucleotides, the CDR3 is TGCGCCAGCAGCTTGTGGGCTAGCCACAATGAGCAGTTCTTC.

This sequence joins TRBV7-3 and TRBJ2-2; 10 nucleotides align to TRBD2. Losses at the gene ends were 5 bases for V and 4 bases for J; bases not matched to a gene: 16. Germline lookup yields CDR1 SGHTA and CDR2 FQGTGA. There are 19 residues in the CDR3. CDR3 sequence: CASSLRGGSGGPGTGELFF. CDR3 DNA sequence: TGTGCCAGCAGCCTCCGCGGAGGTAGCGGGGGGCCGGGCACCGGGGAGCTGTTTTTT.

The V call is TRBV5-4, the J call TRBJ1-2, with 8 bases identical to TRBD1. V lost 4 bases, J lost 0 bases, and 14 bases stayed unmatched. The CDR3 is 18 amino acids. CDR1 and CDR2 from the germline V gene are SGHNT and YYREEE (reference sequence). This CDR3 is CASSRALRKDRANYGYTF. CDR3 nucleotide sequence: TGTGCCAGCAGCCGTGCGCTTCGAAAGGACAGGGCTAACTATGGCTACACCTTC.

The chain joins TRBV14 to TRBJ1-1; D is uncertain. From germline, CDR1 is SGHDN and CDR2 FVKESK. The CDR3 consists of 13 residues. V was pared by 0 bases and J by 1 base, with 3 bases between. The CDR3 sequence: CASSQDQNTEAFF. CDR3 sequence (DNA): TGTGCCAGCAGCCAAGATCAGAACACTGAAGCTTTCTTT. Using reference TRBV14 and TRBJ1-1 for the parts outside the CDR3, the full variable domain is EAGVTQFPSHSVIEKGQTVTLRCDPISGHDNLYWYRRVMGKEIKFLLHFVKESKQDESGMPNNRFLAERTGGTYSTLKVQPAELEDSGVYFCASSQDQNTEAFFGQGTRLTVV.

This chain joins TRBV7-9 and TRBJ2-3, with 9 bases matching TRBD1. The CDR3 has 17 residues. V shed 0 bases and J 3 bases; nucleotides not matched to a gene: 7. Germline V gives CDR1 SEHNR, CDR2 FQNEAQ (reference sequence). Here the CDR3 DNA reads TGTGCCAGCAGCTTAGCCGGGACAGGGCTAGGAACAGATACGCAGTATTTT. Protein product: CASSLAGTGLGTDTQYF.

This clone was counted only a few times. The gene calls are TRBV18 and TRBJ1-6; weak D call: TRBD1 (5 bases). This CDR3 comprises 13 residues. Germline V gives CDR1 KGHSH, CDR2 LQKENI. The ends were cut back, 6 bases at V and 7 bases at J, with 10 bases in the middle. Here the CDR3 reads CASSQDRNSPLHF. The CDR3 DNA is TGTGCCAGCTCCCAAGACAGAAATTCACCCCTCCACTTT. Looking up the rest from reference TRBV18 and TRBJ1-6 gives the full variable domain: NAGVMQNPRHLVRRRGQEARLRCSPMKGHSHVYWYRQLPEEGLKFMVYLQKENIIDESGMPKERFSAEFPKEGPSILRIQQVVRGDSAAYFCASSQDRNSPLHFGNGTRLTVT.

This chain connects TRBV19 to TRBJ1-5, with D unresolved. The CDR3 has 16 amino acids. The germline V and J ends were trimmed by 6 bases and 0 bases, with 15 bases remaining between them. Looked up from germline, CDR1 is LNHDA and CDR2 is SQIVND (reference sequence). The CDR3 sequence is CASSPWGVDSNQPQHF. The CDR3 DNA follows: TGTGCCAGTAGCCCTTGGGGAGTTGATAGCAATCAGCCCCAGCATTTT.

V gene TRBV5-1 combines with J gene TRBJ1-1, with D perhaps TRBD1 (5 bases). CDR3 length equals 15 residues. Trimming left V 4 bases short and J 1 base short, with 14 bases between. Germline CDR1 and CDR2: SGHRS and YFSETQ. CDR3 amino acids: CASSQNTGENTEAFF. CDR3 bases: TGCGCCAGCAGCCAAAATACAGGCGAGAACACTGAAGCTTTCTTT.

The V and J genes are TRBV15 and TRBJ2-2; possibly TRBD1 for D (6 bases). There are 15 residues in the CDR3. Trimming stripped 3 bases from V and 0 bases from J, with 8 bases between. The V gene's germline CDR1 is LNHNV and CDR2 YYDKDF (reference sequence). The CDR3 is CATSRGTSNTGELFF. The CDR3 DNA follows: TGTGCCACCAGCAGGGGGACATCGAACACCGGGGAGCTGTTTTTT.

This chain joins TRBV18 and TRBJ2-1; the match to TRBD2 covers 13 bases. The CDR3 is 18 residues long. Germline CDR1 and CDR2: KGHSH and LQKENI. The V gene end was trimmed by 2 bases and the J gene end by 1 base; junction bases not matched to a gene: 5. CDR3: CASSPGLAGAYSYNEQFF. The CDR3 DNA is TGTGCCAGCTCACCAGGACTAGCGGGGGCCTATTCCTACAATGAGCAGTTCTTC.